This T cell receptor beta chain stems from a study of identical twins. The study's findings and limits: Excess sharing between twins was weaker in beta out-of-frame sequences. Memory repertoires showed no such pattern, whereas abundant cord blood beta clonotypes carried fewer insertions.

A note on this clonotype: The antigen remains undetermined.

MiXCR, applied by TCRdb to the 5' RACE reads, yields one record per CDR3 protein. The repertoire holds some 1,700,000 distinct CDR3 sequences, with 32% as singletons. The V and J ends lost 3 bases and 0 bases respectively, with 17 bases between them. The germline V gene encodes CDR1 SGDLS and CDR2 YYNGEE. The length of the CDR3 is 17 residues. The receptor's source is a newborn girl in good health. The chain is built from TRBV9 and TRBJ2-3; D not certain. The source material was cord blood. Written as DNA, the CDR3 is TGTGCCAGCAGCGGCCTGACAAAAGCTGGGAGCACAGATACGCAGTATTTT. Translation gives CASSGLTKAGSTDTQYF.